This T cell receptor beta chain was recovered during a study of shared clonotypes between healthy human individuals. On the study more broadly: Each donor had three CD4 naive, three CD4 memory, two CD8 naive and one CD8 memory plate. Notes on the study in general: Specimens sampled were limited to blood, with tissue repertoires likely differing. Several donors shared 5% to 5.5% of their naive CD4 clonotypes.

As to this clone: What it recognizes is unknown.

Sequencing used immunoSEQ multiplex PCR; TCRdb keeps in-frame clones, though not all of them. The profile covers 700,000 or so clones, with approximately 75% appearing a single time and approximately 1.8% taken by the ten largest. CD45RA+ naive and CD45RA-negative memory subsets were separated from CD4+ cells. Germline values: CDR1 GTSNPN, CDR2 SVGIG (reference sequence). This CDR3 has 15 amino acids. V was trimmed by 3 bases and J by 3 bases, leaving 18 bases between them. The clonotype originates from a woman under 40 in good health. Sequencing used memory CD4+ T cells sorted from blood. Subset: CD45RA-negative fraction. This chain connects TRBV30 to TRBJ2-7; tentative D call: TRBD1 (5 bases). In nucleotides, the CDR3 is TGTGCCTGGAGACGAACAGGTAAAAGGGGCTACGAGCAGTACTTC. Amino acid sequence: CAWRRTGKRGYEQYF.